This T cell receptor (beta chain) was identified in a study of blood T cell repertoires in COVID-19. At the level of the study: The United States, Italy and Spain supplied acute and convalescent COVID-19 samples. In each case, the material was cDNA or gDNA derived from T cells, B-cell-depleted T cells, or PBMCs.

Germline V gives CDR1 SGHNT, CDR2 YYREEE (reference sequence). CDR3 length equals 13 residues. Trimming removed 1 base from V and 8 bases from J; junction bases left unmatched: 3. Original processing methods: Reference gene primer amplification gave estimated nucleated cell counts. The data were produced by immunoSEQ multiplex PCR, yet TCRdb's version contains in-frame clones alone and is incomplete. The D gene and trimming were derived from the DNA, and the V and J assignments and clone size from that table. The sample includes 100,000 to 130,000 clones, over 60% of them seen just once. The sequenced material came from peripheral blood. The chain combines TRBV5-4 with TRBJ2-1; the match to TRBD1 covers 7 bases. The receptor's source is a man aged 70 or older with acute or convalescent COVID-19. CDR3 nucleotides: TGTGCCAGCAGCTTGACAGGGGTCGATGAGCAGTTCTTC. Its protein is CASSLTGVDEQFF.